This TCR beta chain was obtained from a study of blood T cells in healthy people across ages. Points from the study as a whole: Total diversity from one million sequenced T cells was likely underestimated.

Aged roughly 6 to 90, donors were systemically healthy Caucasians from Russia. The draw of peripheral blood yielded ten milliliters from each donor. For the second PCR, which ran for roughly 7 to 11 cycles, a sample-barcoded 5' primer and a J-beta primer mix were used. Each cDNA molecule, via a template-switch adaptor with 12 random nucleotides, was tagged. MiXCR was run by TCRdb on the 5' RACE reads, yielding one entry per CDR3 protein. Of over a million distinct CDR3 sequences in the sample, almost 60% were seen once. Per germline, CDR1 DFQATT and CDR2 SNEGSKA (reference sequence). V lost 6 bases and J 2 bases, leaving 20 bases between the germline ends. The CDR3 has 15 amino acids. Turning to this clonotype: Its antigen is currently unknown.

V gene TRBV20-1 combines with J gene TRBJ2-7; D is possibly TRBD1 (6 bases). The sequencing input was blood. The sequence was collected from a man aged 18 to 30 in good health. CDR3 protein: CSAPLEQGPPYEQYF. Here the CDR3 DNA reads TGCAGTGCCCCCCTGGAGCAGGGGCCCCCCTACGAGCAGTACTTC.